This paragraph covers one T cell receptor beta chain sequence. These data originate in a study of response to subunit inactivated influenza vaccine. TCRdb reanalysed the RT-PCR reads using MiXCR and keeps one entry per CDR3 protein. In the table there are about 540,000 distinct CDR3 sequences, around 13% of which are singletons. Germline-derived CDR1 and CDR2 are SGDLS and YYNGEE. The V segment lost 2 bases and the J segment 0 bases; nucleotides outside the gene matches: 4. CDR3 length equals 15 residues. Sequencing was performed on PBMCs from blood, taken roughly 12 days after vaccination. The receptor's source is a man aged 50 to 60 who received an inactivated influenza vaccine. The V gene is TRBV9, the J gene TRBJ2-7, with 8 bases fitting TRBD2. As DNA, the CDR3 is TGTGCCAGCAGCGTGGCTAGCGGGTTCTCCTACGAGCAGTACTTC. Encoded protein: CASSVASGFSYEQYF.